The 3 T cell receptor beta chains listed next were all sequenced from one sample in a study of shared clonotypes between healthy human individuals (dated by TCRdb to between 2020 and 2021). The library was produced with the immunoSEQ multiplex PCR assay. The source is immuneACCESS, and TCRdb retained only in-frame sequences with V and J called. Part of the clones is not carried over; for the studies checked, unresolved V genes explain less than half of this, and the remainder is unexplained. This sample holds over a million clones; around 78% were observed only once. The top ten clones comprise roughly 0.56% of the sample. The sequenced sample was memory CD4+ T cells from PBMCs. Reading the label with the study, this specimen's cell subset or site is: CD45RA-negative fraction. The receptor set was obtained from a man aged 18 to 30 in good health. Some clones in this sample may be carry-over from other donors' samples.

The chain couples TRBV5-1 to TRBJ2-7; D gene uncertain. The CDR3 covers 11 residues. The germline CDR1 and CDR2 sequences are SGHRS and YFSETQ. The V gene lost 7 bases and the J gene lost 3 bases, with 8 bases spanning the gap. The CDR3 nucleotides read TGCGCCAGCGGGGAAGGCTACGAGCAGTACTTC. It is translated as CASGEGYEQYF.

The chain combines TRBV28 with TRBJ1-2, with no clear D. The germline V and J ends were trimmed by 5 bases and 8 bases, with 24 bases remaining between them. Germline V gives CDR1 MDHEN, CDR2 SYDVKM. The CDR3 covers 16 residues. CDR3 DNA sequence: TGTGCCAGCAGTCCGATCAACGGCCTAACCCAAGCGGGCTACACCTTC. Protein: CASSPINGLTQAGYTF.

The CDR3 sequence is CASSMSPQGSSYEQYF. CDR3 DNA: TGTGCCAGTAGTATGAGCCCACAGGGGAGCTCCTACGAGCAGTACTTC. V gene TRBV19 combines with J gene TRBJ2-7; 7 positions agree with TRBD1. This CDR3 contains 16 residues. V dropped 3 bases and J dropped 0; count of bases not matched to a gene: 8. The germline CDR1 and CDR2 sequences are LNHDA and SQIVND (reference sequence).